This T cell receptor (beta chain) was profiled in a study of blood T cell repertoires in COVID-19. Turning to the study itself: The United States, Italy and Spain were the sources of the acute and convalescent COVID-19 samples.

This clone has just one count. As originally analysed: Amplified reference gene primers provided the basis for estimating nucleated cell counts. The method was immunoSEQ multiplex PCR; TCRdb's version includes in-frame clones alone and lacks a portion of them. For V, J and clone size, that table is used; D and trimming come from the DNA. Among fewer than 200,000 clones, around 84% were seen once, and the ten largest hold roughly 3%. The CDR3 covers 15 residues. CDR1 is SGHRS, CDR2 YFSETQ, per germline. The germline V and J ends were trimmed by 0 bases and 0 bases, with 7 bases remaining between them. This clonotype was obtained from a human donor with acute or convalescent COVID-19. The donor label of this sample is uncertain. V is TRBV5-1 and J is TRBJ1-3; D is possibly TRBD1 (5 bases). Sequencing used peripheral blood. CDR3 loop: CASSLEGVSGNTIYF. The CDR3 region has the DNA TGCGCCAGCAGCTTGGAAGGGGTCTCTGGAAACACCATATATTTT.